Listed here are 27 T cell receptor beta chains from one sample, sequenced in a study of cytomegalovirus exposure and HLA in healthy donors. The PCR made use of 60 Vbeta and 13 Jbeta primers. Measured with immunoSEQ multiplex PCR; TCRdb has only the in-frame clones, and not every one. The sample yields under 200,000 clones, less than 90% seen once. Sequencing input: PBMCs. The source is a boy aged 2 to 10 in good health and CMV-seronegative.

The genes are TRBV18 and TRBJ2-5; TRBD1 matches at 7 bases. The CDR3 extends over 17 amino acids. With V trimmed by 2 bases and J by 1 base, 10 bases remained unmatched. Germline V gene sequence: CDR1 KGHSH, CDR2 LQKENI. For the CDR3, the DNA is TGTGCCAGCTCACCAAATATGAGGGGGCCTTTCCAAGAGACCCAGTACTTC. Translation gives CASSPNMRGPFQETQYF.

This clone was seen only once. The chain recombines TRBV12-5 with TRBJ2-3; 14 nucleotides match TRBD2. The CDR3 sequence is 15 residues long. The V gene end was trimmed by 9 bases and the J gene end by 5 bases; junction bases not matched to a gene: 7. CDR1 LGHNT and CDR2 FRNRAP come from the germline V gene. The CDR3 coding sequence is TGTGCTAGCGAGAAGGGGACTAGCGGGAGAGATACGCAGTATTTT. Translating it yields CASEKGTSGRDTQYF.

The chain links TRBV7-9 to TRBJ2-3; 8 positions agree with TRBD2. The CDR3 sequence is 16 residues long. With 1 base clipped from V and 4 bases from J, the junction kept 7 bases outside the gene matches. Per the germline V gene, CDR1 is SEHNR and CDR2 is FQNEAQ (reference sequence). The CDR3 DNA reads TGTGCCAGCAGCTTAGTGGGGACTAGTTTCGCAGATACGCAGTATTTT. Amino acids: CASSLVGTSFADTQYF.

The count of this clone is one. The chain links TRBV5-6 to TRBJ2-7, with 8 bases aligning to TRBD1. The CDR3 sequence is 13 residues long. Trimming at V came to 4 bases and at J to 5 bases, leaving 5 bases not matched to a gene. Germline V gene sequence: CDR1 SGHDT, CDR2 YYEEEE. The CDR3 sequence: CASSNRGFNEQYF. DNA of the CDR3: TGTGCCAGCAGCAACAGGGGGTTCAACGAGCAGTACTTC.

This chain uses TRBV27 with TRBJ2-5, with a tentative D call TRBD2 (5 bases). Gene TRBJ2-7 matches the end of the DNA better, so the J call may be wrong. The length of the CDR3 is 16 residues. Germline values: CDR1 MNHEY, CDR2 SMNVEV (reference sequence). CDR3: CASISRITGSSYEQYF. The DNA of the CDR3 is TGTGCCAGCATTTCCCGAATAACTGGGAGCTCCTACGAGCAGTACTTC.

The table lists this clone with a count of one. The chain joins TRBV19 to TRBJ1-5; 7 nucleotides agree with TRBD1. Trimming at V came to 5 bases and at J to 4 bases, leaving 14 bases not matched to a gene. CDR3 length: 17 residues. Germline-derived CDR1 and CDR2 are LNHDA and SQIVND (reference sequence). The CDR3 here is CASSPRGQRGGNQPQHF. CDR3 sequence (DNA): TGTGCCAGTAGTCCCAGGGGACAGCGGGGGGGGAATCAGCCCCAGCATTTT.

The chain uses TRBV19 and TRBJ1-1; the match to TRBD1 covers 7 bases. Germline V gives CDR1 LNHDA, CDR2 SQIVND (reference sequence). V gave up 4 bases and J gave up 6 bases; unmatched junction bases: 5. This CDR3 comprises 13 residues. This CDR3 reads CASSRQGWAEAFF. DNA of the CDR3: TGTGCCAGTAGTAGACAGGGTTGGGCTGAAGCTTTCTTT. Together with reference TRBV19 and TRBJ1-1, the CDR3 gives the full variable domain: DGGITQSPKYLFRKEGQNVTLSCEQNLNHDAMYWYRQDPGQGLRLIYYSQIVNDFQKGDIAEGYSVSREKKESFPLTVTSAQKNPTAFYLCASSRQGWAEAFFGQGTRLTVV.

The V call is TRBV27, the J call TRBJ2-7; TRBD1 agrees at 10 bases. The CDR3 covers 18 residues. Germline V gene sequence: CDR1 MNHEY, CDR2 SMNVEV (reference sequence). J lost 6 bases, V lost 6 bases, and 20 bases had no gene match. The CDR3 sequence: CASSHRATLKTGGFEQYF. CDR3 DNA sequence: TGTGCCAGCAGCCATAGGGCAACTTTAAAGACAGGGGGCTTCGAGCAGTACTTC.

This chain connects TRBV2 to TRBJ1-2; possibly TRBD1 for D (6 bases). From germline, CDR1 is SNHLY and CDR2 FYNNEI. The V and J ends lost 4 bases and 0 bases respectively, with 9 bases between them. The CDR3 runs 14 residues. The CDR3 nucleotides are TGTGCCAGCAGTGTTGGGGGCCCTAACTATGGCTACACCTTC. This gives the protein CASSVGGPNYGYTF.

The CDR3 here is CASSFLYTEAFF. CDR3 DNA sequence: TGTGCCAGCAGTTTCTTGTACACTGAAGCTTTCTTT. The chain couples TRBV28 to TRBJ1-1; D not resolved. Germline CDR1 MDHEN, CDR2 SYDVKM. Trimming took off 3 bases at V and 3 bases at J, with 5 bases between the two ends. The CDR3 totals 12 residues.

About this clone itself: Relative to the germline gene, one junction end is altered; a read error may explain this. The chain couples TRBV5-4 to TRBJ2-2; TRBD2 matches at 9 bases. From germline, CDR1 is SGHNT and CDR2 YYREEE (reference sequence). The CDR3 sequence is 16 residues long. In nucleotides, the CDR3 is TGTGCCAGCAGCTTGGGGCTAGCGGGAAACAACGGGGAGCTGTTTTTT. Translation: CASSLGLAGNNGELFF.

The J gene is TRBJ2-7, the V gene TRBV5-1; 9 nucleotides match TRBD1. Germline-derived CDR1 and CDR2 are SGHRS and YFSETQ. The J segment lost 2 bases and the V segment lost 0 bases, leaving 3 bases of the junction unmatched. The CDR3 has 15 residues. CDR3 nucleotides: TGCGCCAGCAGCTTGGGGGGACAGGGCGCCTACGAGCAGTACTTC. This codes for CASSLGGQGAYEQYF.

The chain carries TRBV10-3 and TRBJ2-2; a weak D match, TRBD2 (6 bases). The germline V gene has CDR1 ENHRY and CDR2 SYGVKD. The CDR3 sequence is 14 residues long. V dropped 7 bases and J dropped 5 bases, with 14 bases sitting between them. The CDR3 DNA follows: TGTGCCATCACCCCTGGGGGGTCGACCGGGGAGCTGTTTTTT. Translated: CAITPGGSTGELFF.

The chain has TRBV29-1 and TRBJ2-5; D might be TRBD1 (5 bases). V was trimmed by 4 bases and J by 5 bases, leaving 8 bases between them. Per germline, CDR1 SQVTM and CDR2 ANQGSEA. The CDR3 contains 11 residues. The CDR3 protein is CSVGRAETQYF. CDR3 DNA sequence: TGCAGCGTTGGCAGGGCGGAGACCCAGTACTTC.

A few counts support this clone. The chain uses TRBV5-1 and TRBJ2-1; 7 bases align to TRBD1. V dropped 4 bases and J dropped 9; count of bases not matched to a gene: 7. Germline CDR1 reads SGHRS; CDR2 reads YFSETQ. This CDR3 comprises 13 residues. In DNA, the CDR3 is TGCGCCAGCAGCAACTCAGGGGGAACTGAGCAGTTCTTC. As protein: CASSNSGGTEQFF.

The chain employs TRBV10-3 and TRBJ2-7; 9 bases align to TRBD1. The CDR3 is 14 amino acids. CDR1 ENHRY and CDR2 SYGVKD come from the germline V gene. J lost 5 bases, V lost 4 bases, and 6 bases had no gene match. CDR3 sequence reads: CAISGRTGAHEQYF. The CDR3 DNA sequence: TGTGCCATCAGTGGGCGGACAGGGGCCCACGAGCAGTACTTC.

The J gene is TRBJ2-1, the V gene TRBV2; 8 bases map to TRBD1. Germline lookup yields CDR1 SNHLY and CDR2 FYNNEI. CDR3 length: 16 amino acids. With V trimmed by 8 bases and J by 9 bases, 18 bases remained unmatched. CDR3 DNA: TGTGCCAGCCTCACGGGATGGAGGACAGGGATGGGTGAGCAGTTCTTC. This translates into CASLTGWRTGMGEQFF.

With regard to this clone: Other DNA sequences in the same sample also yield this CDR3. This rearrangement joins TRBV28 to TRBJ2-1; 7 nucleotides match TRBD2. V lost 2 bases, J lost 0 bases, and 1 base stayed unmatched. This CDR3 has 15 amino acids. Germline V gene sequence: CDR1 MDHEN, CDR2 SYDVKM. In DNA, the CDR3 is TGTGCCAGCAGTTTAGGCGGGAGCTCCTACAATGAGCAGTTCTTC. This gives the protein CASSLGGSSYNEQFF.

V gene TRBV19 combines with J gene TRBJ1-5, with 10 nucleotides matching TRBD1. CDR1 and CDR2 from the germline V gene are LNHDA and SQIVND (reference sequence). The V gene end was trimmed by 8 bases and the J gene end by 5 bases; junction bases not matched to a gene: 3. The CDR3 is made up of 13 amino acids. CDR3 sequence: CASRDRGHQPQHF. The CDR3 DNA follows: TGTGCCAGTCGGGACAGGGGACATCAGCCCCAGCATTTT. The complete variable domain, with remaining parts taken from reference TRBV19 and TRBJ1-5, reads DGGITQSPKYLFRKEGQNVTLSCEQNLNHDAMYWYRQDPGQGLRLIYYSQIVNDFQKGDIAEGYSVSREKKESFPLTVTSAQKNPTAFYLCASRDRGHQPQHFGDGTRLSIL.

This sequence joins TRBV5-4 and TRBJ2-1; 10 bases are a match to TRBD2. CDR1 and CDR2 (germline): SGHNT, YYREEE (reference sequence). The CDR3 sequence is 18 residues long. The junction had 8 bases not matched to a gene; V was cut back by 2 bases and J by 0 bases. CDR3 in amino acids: CASSFDSGRSSSYNEQFF. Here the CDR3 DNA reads TGTGCCAGCAGCTTCGATAGCGGGAGGTCCAGCTCCTACAATGAGCAGTTCTTC.

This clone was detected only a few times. Here the CDR3 reads CASSYQRGTVDTQYF. The CDR3 DNA sequence: TGTGCCAGCAGTTACCAGCGGGGCACAGTCGATACGCAGTATTTT. The rearrangement joins TRBV6-5 to TRBJ2-3, with 7 nucleotides matching TRBD2. V gave up 2 bases and J gave up 6 bases; unmatched junction bases: 8. CDR1 and CDR2 from the germline V gene are MNHEY and SVGAGI. CDR3 length: 15 amino acids.

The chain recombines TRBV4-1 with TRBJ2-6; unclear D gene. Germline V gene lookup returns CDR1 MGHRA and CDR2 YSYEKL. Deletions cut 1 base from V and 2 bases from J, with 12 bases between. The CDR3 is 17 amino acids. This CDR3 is CASSQGSAGAGANVLTF. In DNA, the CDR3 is TGCGCCAGCAGCCAAGGGTCGGCAGGCGCTGGGGCCAACGTCCTGACTTTC.

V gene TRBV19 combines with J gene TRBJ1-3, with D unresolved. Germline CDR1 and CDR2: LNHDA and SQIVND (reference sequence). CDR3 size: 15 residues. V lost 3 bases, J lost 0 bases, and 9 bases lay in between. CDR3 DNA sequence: TGTGCCAGTAGTATGAAAGAGGGCTCTGGAAACACCATATATTTT. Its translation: CASSMKEGSGNTIYF. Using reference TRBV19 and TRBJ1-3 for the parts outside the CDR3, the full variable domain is DGGITQSPKYLFRKEGQNVTLSCEQNLNHDAMYWYRQDPGQGLRLIYYSQIVNDFQKGDIAEGYSVSREKKESFPLTVTSAQKNPTAFYLCASSMKEGSGNTIYFGEGSWLTVV.

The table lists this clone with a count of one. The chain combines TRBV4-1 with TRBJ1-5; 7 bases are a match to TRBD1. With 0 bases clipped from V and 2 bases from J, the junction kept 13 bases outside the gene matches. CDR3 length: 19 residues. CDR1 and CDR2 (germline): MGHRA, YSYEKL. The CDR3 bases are TGCGCCAGCAGCCAAGATCTCGGAGGGGGCACGACTCGCAATCAGCCCCAGCATTTT. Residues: CASSQDLGGGTTRNQPQHF.

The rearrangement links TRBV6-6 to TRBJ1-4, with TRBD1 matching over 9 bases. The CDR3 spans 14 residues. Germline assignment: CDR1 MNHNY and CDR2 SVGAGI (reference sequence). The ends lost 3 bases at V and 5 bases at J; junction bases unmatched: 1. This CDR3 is CASSYDRGNEKLFF. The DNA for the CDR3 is TGTGCCAGCAGTTATGACAGGGGGAATGAAAAACTGTTTTTT.

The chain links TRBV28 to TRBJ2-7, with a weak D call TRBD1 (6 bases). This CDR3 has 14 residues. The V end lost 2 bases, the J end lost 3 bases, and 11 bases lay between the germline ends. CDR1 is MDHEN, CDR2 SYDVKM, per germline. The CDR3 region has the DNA TGTGCCAGCAGTTTAGAGACAGGTTTCTACGAGCAGTACTTC. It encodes CASSLETGFYEQYF.

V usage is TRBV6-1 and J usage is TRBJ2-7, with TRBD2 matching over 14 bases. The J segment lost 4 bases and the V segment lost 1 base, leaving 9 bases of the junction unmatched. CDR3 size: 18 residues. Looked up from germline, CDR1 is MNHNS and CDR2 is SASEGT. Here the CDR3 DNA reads TGTGCCAGCAGTGAAGAGAGACTAGCGGGAGGGCTTAATTACGAGCAGTACTTC. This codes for CASSEERLAGGLNYEQYF.